This record concerns one T cell receptor (beta chain) sequence. What it binds is unknown. These data belong to a study of a mutant IDH1 vaccine in newly diagnosed glioma. At the level of the study: Either 4-6 weeks after radiotherapy alone or alongside temozolomide, vaccination was begun. Among treated patients, about 60% were male and about 40% female, and mean age was around 40 years.

Findings of the study overall: There seemed to be no relation between pseudoprogression and changes in top peripheral T cell clonotypes.

Indicated time point: week 23, last vaccination. Each dose delivered 300 ug of mutant IDH1 20-mer peptide subcutaneously with imiquimod. Tumors from donors were new WHO grade 3 or 4 IDH1-mutant astrocytomas with ATRX loss. The assay was immunoSEQ multiplex PCR, and TCRdb's table has in-frame clones only and misses some. The sample has about 64,000 clones, roughly 85% seen once; the top ten hold approximately 4.3%. This CDR3 contains 15 residues. CDR1 is SGHRS, CDR2 YFSETQ, per germline. Trimming pared 0 bases from V and 3 bases from J, leaving 12 bases between. The origin of this receptor is a man aged 25-40 years with glioma. The J gene is TRBJ1-2, the V gene TRBV5-1, with D possibly TRBD1 on 5 matching bases. This specimen consisted of PBMCs, obtained from a glioma patient whose treatment included an IDH1 peptide vaccine. In DNA, the CDR3 is TGCGCCAGCAGCTTGGTCGACGGGGCATACTATGGCTACACCTTC. Translated: CASSLVDGAYYGYTF.